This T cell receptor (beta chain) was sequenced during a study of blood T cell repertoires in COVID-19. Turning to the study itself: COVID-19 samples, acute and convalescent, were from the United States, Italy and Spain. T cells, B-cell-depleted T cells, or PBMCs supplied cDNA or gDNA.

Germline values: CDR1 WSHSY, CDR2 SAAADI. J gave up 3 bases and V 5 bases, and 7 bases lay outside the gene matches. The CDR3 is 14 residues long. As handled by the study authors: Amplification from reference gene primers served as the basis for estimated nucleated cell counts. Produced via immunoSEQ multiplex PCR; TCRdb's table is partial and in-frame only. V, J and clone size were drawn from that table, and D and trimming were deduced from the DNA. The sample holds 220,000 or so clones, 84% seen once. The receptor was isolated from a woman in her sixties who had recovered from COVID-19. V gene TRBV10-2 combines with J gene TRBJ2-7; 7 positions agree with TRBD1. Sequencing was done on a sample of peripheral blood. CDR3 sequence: CASSRDRVGYEQYF. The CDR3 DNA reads TGCGCCAGCAGTAGAGACAGGGTGGGCTACGAGCAGTACTTC.